The clone carrying this T cell receptor beta chain was detected a few times. This entry is derived from a study of radiation and T cells in renal cell carcinoma. Specified time point: blood 2 weeks post-SBRT. Treatment denoted: 15 Gy SBRT to primary tumor, nephrectomy 4 weeks later. Clones were read by immunoSEQ multiplex PCR, and TCRdb kept only the in-frame ones, dropping some. This sample has 120,000 or so clones, with around 81% found just once. Germline CDR1 reads SNHLY; CDR2 reads FYNNEI. This CDR3 is built from 15 residues. Trimming pared 1 base from V and 0 bases from J, leaving 10 bases between.

The chain recombines TRBV2 with TRBJ2-7, with D hard to call. The specimen was blood, collected from a patient whose treatment included radiotherapy and nephrectomy. The receptor comes from a man aged 45-65 years with renal cell carcinoma. CDR3 amino acids: CASSEGNPSSYEQYF. The CDR3 DNA sequence: TGTGCCAGCAGTGAAGGTAACCCGAGCTCCTACGAGCAGTACTTC.